One and the same sample provided the 6 T cell receptor beta chains below, sequenced in a study of T cell responses to AZD1222 COVID-19 vaccine. Measured with immunoSEQ multiplex PCR; TCRdb has only the in-frame clones, and not every one. This sample has 130,000 or so clones; 85% to 95% occur once, and the top ten carry 0.7% to 1%. The sequencing used peripheral blood, collected on day 0 of MenACWY control vaccination. All receptors derive from an adult in good health.

The V and J genes are TRBV7-9 and TRBJ1-4; 7 bases are a match to TRBD1. Germline CDR1 reads SEHNR; CDR2 reads FQNEAQ (reference sequence). The V segment lost 1 base and the J segment 8 bases; nucleotides outside the gene matches: 4. The CDR3 runs 14 residues. Written as DNA, the CDR3 is TGTGCCAGCAGCTTAGACAGGGGTGGCGAAAAACTGTTTTTT. Its translation: CASSLDRGGEKLFF.

The chain couples TRBV19 to TRBJ2-7; D may be TRBD1 or TRBD2 (5 bases each). The length of the CDR3 is 16 residues. V was trimmed by 2 bases and J by 0 bases, leaving 14 bases between them. Germline CDR1 is LNHDA and CDR2 is SQIVND (reference sequence). CDR3 DNA sequence: TGTGCCAGTAGTATAAGTCGAGGGGTCCCCTCCTACGAGCAGTACTTC. It translates to CASSISRGVPSYEQYF. The full variable domain, in which reference TRBV19 and TRBJ2-7 provide the parts outside the CDR3, is DGGITQSPKYLFRKEGQNVTLSCEQNLNHDAMYWYRQDPGQGLRLIYYSQIVNDFQKGDIAEGYSVSREKKESFPLTVTSAQKNPTAFYLCASSISRGVPSYEQYFGPGTRLTVT.

The chain uses TRBV2 and TRBJ1-2, with 10 bases that match TRBD1. Unmatched junction bases numbered 26, after V lost 10 bases and J lost 6 bases. Germline V gene lookup returns CDR1 SNHLY and CDR2 FYNNEI. This CDR3 is built from 19 residues. The CDR3 loop is CATPLGLVGQGEEKDGYTF. As DNA, the CDR3 is TGTGCCACCCCGTTGGGATTAGTAGGACAGGGGGAGGAAAAGGATGGCTACACCTTC.

Written as DNA, the CDR3 is TGTGCCAGCAGATCGACAGGTCTTCACCATGGCTACACCTTC. Translating gives CASRSTGLHHGYTF. The chain is built from TRBV28 and TRBJ1-2; D is perhaps TRBD1 (6 bases). Germline values: CDR1 MDHEN, CDR2 SYDVKM. The CDR3 runs 14 residues. The V end lost 6 bases, the J end lost 6 bases, and 17 bases lay between the germline ends.

The chain uses TRBV7-2 and TRBJ1-1, with 8 bases that match TRBD1. The CDR3 totals 15 residues. Trimming at V came to 2 bases and at J to 6 bases, leaving 8 bases not matched to a gene. Germline values: CDR1 SGHTA, CDR2 FQGNSA. The CDR3 nucleotides are TGTGCCAGCAGCTTACTCCCGACAGGGGCCTCTGAAGCTTTCTTT. Translation: CASSLLPTGASEAFF.

V is TRBV6-2 or TRBV6-3 and J is TRBJ1-2; D perhaps matches TRBD1 (5 bases). Trimming pared 5 bases from V and 1 base from J, leaving 8 bases between. Germline V gene sequence: CDR1 MNHEY, CDR2 SVGEGT. The CDR3 runs 13 residues. In DNA form, the CDR3 reads TGTGCCAGCAGTGCAGGGTTTAACTATGGCTACACCTTC. This gives the protein CASSAGFNYGYTF.